This TCR beta chain was identified in a study of cytomegalovirus exposure and HLA in healthy donors. A note on this clone: Its antigen remains unknown.

The PCR contained 60 Vbeta and 13 Jbeta primers. Sequenced by immunoSEQ multiplex PCR; TCRdb stores in-frame clones only, minus some. The sample lists approximately 110,000 clones; under 85% were seen once. With 7 bases removed from V and 4 bases from J, the gap between germline ends came to 22 bases. The CDR3 length is 17 residues. Study outcomes and limitations: What was likely a sequencing artifact was a cluster of highly shared sequence variants. Information on immune exposure was restricted to one variable (CMV serostatus).

The sequenced sample consisted of PBMCs. The V call is TRBV6-7, the J call TRBJ2-2, with D possibly being TRBD2 (7 bases). TRBV6-7 falls under the ORF class, with uncertain function. The source is a woman between 35 and 50 years old in good health and CMV-seropositive. This CDR3 reads CASTLRGGASGTGELFF. The CDR3 DNA reads as TGTGCCAGCACTCTTAGGGGGGGGGCATCGGGCACCGGGGAGCTGTTTTTT.